A single T cell receptor beta chain is shown here with its context. The data originate from a study of blood T cell repertoires in COVID-19. Study summary: PBMCs, B-cell-depleted T cells, or T cells were the source of the cDNA or gDNA that made up the material.

In the original processing: Estimates of nucleated cell counts were drawn from the amplification of reference gene primers. The assay was immunoSEQ multiplex PCR, and TCRdb's table has in-frame clones only and misses some. D and trimming were read from the DNA, whereas the V and J calls and clone size are those reported in that table. The repertoire holds 200,000 to 250,000 clones, with around 81% as singletons. The TCR was taken from a woman aged 25 to 39 who had recovered from COVID-19. Sequenced: peripheral blood.

The CDR3 sequence is CASSGTSGGYNEQFF. Written as DNA, the CDR3 is TGCGCCAGCAGCGGGACTAGCGGAGGATACAATGAGCAGTTCTTC. The chain uses TRBV5-1 and TRBJ2-1; 11 bases are a match to TRBD2. Per germline, CDR1 SGHRS and CDR2 YFSETQ. V was pared by 4 bases and J by 4 bases, with 4 bases of the junction left unmatched. The CDR3 is made up of 15 amino acids.